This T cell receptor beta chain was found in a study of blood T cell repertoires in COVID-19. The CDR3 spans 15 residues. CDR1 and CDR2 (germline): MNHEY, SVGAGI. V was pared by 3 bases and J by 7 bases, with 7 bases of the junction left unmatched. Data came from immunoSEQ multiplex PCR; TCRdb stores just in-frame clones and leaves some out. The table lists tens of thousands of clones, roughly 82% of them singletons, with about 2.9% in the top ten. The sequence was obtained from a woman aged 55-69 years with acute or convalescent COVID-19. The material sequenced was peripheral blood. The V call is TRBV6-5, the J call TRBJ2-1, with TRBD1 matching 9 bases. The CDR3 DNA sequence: TGTGCCAGCAGTTATGGCCGGGACAGGGTAAATGAGCAGTTCTTC. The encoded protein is CASSYGRDRVNEQFF.